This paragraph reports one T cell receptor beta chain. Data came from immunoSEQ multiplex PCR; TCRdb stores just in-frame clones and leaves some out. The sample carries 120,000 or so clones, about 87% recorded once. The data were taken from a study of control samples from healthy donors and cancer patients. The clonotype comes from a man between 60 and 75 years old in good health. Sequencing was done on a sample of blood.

CDR3 region: CASWEKGRNQPQHF. The CDR3 coding sequence is TGTGCCAGCTGGGAGAAGGGGCGTAATCAGCCCCAGCATTTT. The rearrangement links TRBV28 to TRBJ1-5; D possibly corresponds to TRBD1 (5 bases). Germline V CDR1 and CDR2: MDHEN, SYDVKM. V was pared by 8 bases and J by 4 bases, with 15 bases between. The CDR3 runs to 14 residues.